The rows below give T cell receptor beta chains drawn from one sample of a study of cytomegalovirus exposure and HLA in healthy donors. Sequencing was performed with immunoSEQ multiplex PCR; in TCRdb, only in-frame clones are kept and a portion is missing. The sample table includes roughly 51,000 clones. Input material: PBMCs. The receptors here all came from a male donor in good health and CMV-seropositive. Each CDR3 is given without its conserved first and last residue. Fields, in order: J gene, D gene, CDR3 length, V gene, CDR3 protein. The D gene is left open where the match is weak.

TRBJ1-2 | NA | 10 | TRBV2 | ASMPGVYGYT
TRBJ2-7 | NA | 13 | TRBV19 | ASSIMGLGSYEQY
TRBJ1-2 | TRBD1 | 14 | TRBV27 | ASRQPLTGESYGYT
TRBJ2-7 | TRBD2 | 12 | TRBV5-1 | ASSWGGSPYEQY
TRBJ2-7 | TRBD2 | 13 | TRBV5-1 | ASSILSGGQYEQY
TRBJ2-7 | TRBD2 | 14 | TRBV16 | ASSHLGRSGYDEQY
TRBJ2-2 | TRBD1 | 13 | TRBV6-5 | ASSYSPGGTGELF
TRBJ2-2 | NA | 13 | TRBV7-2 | ASSSYPQGTGELF
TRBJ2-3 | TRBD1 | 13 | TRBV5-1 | ASSLEGTGQDTQY
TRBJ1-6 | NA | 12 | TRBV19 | ASSLFDRDSPLH
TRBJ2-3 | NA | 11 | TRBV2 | ATQLRDTDTQY
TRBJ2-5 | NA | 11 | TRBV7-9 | ASSDPSMETQY
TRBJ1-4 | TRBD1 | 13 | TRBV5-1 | ASSLAGTGDEKLF